A single T cell receptor beta chain is shown here with its context. The data were obtained in a study of OX40 agonist ivuxolimab in advanced cancers. Study-level information: Ivuxolimab, an antibody that agonizes OX40 (CD134), was administered to the patients.

Using immunoSEQ multiplex PCR, the repertoire was profiled, and TCRdb retains in-frame clones only, with some absent. This sample yields about 55,000 clones, of which about 89% are seen a single time; roughly an eighth belongs to the top ten. With baseline, cycle 4 day 1, and cycle 7 day 1 as timepoints, blood was sampled. With 5 bases removed from V and 0 bases from J, the gap between germline ends came to 14 bases. CDR1 and CDR2 from the germline V gene are MDHEN and SYDVKM. The CDR3 has 16 amino acids. The TCR sequence derives from an adult with an advanced solid tumor such as melanoma, head and neck, liver or kidney cancer. The material was CD4+ or CD8+ T cells sorted from blood, obtained in a trial of the OX40 agonist ivuxolimab. The gene calls are TRBV28 and TRBJ1-5; tentative D call: TRBD1 (5 bases). CDR3 nucleotide sequence: TGTGCCAGCAGTCCGGGGCTATTTGATAGCAATCAGCCCCAGCATTTT. This gives the protein CASSPGLFDSNQPQHF. Complete variable domain (other parts from reference TRBV28 and TRBJ1-5): DVKVTQSSRYLVKRTGEKVFLECVQDMDHENMFWYRQDPGLGLRLIYFSYDVKMKEKGDIPEGYSVSREKKERFSLILESASTNQTSMYLCASSPGLFDSNQPQHFGDGTRLSIL.